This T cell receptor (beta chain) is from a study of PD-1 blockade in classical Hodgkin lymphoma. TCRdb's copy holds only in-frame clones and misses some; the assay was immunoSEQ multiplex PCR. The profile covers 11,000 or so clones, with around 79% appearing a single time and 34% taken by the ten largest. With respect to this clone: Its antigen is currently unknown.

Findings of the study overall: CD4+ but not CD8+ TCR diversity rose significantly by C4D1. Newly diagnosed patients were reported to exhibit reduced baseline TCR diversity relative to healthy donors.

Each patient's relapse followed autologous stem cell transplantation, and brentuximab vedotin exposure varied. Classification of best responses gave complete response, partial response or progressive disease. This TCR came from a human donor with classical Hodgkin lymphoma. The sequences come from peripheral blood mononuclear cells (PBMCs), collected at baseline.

CDR3 DNA: TGTGCCAGCAGCGACAACTCTTACCGGCAAGAGACCCAGTACTTC. Its protein product is CASSDNSYRQETQYF. The rearrangement uses TRBV7-2 and TRBJ2-5; D ambiguous. Germline CDR1 is SGHTA and CDR2 is FQGNSA. V dropped 5 bases and J dropped 2 bases, with 15 bases sitting between them. The length of the CDR3 is 15 residues.